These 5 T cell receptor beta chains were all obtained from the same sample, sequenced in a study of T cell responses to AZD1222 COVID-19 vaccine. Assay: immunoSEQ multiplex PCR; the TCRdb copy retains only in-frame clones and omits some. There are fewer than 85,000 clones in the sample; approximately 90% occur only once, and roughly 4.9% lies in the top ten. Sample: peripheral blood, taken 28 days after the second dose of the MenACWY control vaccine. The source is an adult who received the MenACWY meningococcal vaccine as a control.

CDR3 sequence: CASSSPWGFNEKLFF. The CDR3 region has the DNA TGTGCCAGCAGTTCTCCGTGGGGGTTTAATGAAAAACTGTTTTTT. The V gene is TRBV28, the J gene TRBJ1-4, with a tentative D call TRBD1 (5 bases). CDR3 length: 15 amino acids. Germline CDR1 MDHEN, CDR2 SYDVKM. Trimming removed 4 bases at V and 4 bases at J, with 13 bases between.

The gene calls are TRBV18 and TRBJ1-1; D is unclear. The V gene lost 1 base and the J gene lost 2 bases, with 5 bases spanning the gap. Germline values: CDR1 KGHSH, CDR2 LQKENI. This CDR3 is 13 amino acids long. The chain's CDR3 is CASSPQENTEAFF. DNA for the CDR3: TGTGCCAGCTCACCACAGGAAAACACTGAAGCTTTCTTT.

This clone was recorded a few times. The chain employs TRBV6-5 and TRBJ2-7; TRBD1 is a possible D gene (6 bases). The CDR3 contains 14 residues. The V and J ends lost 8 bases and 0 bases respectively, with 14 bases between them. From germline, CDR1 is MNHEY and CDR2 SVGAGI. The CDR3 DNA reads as TGTGCCAGCGGGAAGGGGGACACCTCCTACGAGCAGTACTTC. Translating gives CASGKGDTSYEQYF.

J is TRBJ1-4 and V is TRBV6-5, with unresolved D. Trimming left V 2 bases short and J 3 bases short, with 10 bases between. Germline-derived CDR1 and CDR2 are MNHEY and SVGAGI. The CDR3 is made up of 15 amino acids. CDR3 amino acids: CASSYLGVPNEKLFF. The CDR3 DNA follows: TGTGCCAGCAGTTACCTCGGGGTGCCTAATGAAAAACTGTTTTTT.

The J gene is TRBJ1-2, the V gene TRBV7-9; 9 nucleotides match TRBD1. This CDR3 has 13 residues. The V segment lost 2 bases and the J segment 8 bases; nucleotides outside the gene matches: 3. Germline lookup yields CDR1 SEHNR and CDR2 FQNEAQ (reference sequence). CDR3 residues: CASSLRTGEGYTF. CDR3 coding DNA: TGTGCCAGCAGCTTACGGACAGGGGAGGGCTACACCTTC.